This T cell receptor (beta chain) is drawn from a study of control samples from healthy donors and cancer patients. Germline values: CDR1 LNHDA, CDR2 SQIVND (reference sequence). V lost 2 bases to trimming and J lost 8 bases; unmatched junction nucleotides: 7. The CDR3 consists of 15 residues. The repertoire was sequenced with immunoSEQ multiplex PCR; TCRdb's copy has only in-frame clones and lacks some. The sample consists of fewer than 95,000 clones, roughly 91% of them appearing once. The clonotype originates from a man between 25 and 39 years old in good health. Sample: blood. The gene calls are TRBV19 and TRBJ1-4; TRBD1 aligns across 8 bases. The CDR3: CASSIRDRSREKLFF. The CDR3, as DNA: TGTGCCAGTAGTATACGGGACAGGTCGCGGGAAAAACTGTTTTTT.